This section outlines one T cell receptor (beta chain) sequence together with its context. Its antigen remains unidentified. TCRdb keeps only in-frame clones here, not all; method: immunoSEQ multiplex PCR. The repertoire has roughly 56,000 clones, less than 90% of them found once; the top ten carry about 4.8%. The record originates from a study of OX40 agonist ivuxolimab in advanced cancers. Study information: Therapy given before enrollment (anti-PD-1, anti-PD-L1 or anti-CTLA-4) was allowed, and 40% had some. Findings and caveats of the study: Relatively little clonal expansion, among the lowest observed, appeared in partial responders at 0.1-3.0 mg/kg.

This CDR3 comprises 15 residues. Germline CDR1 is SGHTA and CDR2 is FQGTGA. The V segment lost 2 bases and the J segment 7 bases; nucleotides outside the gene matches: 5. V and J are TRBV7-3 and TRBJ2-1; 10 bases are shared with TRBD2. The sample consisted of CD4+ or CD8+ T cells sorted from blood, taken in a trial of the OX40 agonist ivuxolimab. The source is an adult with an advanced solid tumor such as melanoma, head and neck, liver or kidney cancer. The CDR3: CASSLSSGSGNEQFF. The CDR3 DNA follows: TGTGCCAGCAGCTTATCTAGCGGGAGTGGTAATGAGCAGTTCTTC.